This T cell receptor beta chain originates from a study of T cells in Graves' hyperthyroidism and ophthalmopathy. Study-wide points: Most expanded thyroid clonotypes above 0.001 also appeared in blood.

Diagnoses rested on clinical symptoms, serum thyroxine and TRAb, thyroid ultrasound and orbital computed tomography. The CDR3 loop spans 13 amino acids. V lost 6 bases and J lost 6; bases outside the gene matches: 7. Germline CDR1 reads ENHRY; CDR2 reads SYGVKD. This clonotype was detected only a few times. Antigen unknown. TCR beta CDR3 regions were amplified from RNA transcripts. Carried out on the TCR CDR3, a first-round RT-PCR used the HTBI primer set. TCRdb reprocessed the multiplex PCR reads via MiXCR and lists one record per CDR3 protein. The sample includes some 340,000 distinct CDR3 sequences, around 13% seen only once; the top ten take about 37%.

The specimen was blood. The TCR originated in a woman aged 40 to 50 with Graves' ophthalmopathy. This sequence joins TRBV10-3 and TRBJ1-1, with TRBD1 identical over 7 bases. Here the CDR3 reads CAISDQGEPEAFF. CDR3 sequence (DNA): TGTGCCATCAGCGATCAGGGGGAACCTGAAGCTTTCTTT.